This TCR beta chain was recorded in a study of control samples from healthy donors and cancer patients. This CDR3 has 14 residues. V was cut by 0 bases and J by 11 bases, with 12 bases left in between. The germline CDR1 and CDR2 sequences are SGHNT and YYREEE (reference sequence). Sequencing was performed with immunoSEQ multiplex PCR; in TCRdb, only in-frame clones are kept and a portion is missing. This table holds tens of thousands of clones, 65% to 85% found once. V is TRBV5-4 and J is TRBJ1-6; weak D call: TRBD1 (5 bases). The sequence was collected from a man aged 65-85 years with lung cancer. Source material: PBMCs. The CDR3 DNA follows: TGTGCCAGCAGCTTGGGGGGGGATTGGACACCCCTCCACTTT. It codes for CASSLGGDWTPLHF.